This T cell receptor (beta chain) was sequenced in a study of OX40 agonist ivuxolimab in advanced cancers. Here immunoSEQ multiplex PCR was the method, and the copy in TCRdb shows in-frame clones only, minus some. Among tens of thousands of clones, roughly four fifths were seen once, and the ten largest hold 0.42%. Germline V CDR1 and CDR2: SGHTA, FQGNSA. This CDR3 region has 13 residues. V shed 2 bases and J shed 2 bases, with 6 bases lying between them. The V gene is TRBV7-2, the J gene TRBJ1-2; D is ambiguous. Sequenced here: CD4+ or CD8+ T cells sorted from blood, sampled in a trial of the OX40 agonist ivuxolimab. The source is an adult with an advanced solid tumor such as melanoma, head and neck, liver or kidney cancer. In DNA form, the CDR3 reads TGTGCCAGCAGCTTATCACCGAACTATGGCTACACCTTC. Protein sequence: CASSLSPNYGYTF.